The present T cell receptor (beta chain) was sequenced within a study of blood T cell repertoires in COVID-19. Study context: Collection of acute and convalescent COVID-19 samples took place in the United States, Italy and Spain.

Authors' methods: The authors estimated nucleated cell counts from reference gene primer amplification. Repertoires were generated with immunoSEQ multiplex PCR, while TCRdb's copy carries only in-frame clones and drops some. V and J calls and clone size are copied from that table; D and trimming were computed from the DNA. The table records some 250,000 clones, approximately 84% of them present only once. The V gene's germline CDR1 is SGHRS and CDR2 YFSETQ. The CDR3 is 18 amino acids. Losses at the gene ends were 3 bases for V and 2 bases for J; bases not matched to a gene: 12. The material sequenced was peripheral blood. This chain uses TRBV5-1 with TRBJ2-1; TRBD2 matches at 9 bases. This TCR derives from a man over 45 with active or convalescent COVID-19. The CDR3 nucleotides are TGCGCCAGCAGCTCTGGCGACTTGCGGGGGGGCACCTACAATGAGCAGTTCTTC. Encoded protein: CASSSGDLRGGTYNEQFF.